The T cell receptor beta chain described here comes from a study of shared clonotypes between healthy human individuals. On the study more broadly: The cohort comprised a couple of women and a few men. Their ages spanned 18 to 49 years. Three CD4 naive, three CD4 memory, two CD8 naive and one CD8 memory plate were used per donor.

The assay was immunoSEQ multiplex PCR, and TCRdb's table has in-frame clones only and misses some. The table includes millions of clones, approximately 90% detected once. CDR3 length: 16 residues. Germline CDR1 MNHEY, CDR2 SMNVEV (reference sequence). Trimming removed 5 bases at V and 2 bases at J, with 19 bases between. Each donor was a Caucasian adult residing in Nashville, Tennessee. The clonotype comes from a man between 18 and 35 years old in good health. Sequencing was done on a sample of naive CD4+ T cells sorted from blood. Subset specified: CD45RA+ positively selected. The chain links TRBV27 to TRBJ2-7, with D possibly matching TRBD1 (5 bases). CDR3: CASSPAKDTAPYEQYF. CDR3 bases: TGTGCCAGCAGTCCCGCAAAGGACACCGCACCCTACGAGCAGTACTTC.